This T cell receptor (beta chain) was recorded in a study of a mutant IDH1 vaccine in newly diagnosed glioma. For the study at large: Treated patients were around 60% male, roughly 40% female, mean age about 41 years. Points from the study as a whole: Changes in the top peripheral T cell clonotypes seemingly had no bearing on pseudoprogression. Of all patients, roughly 93% showed vaccine-induced immune responses.

Of note for this clone: As yet, its antigen is unknown.

Data came from immunoSEQ multiplex PCR; TCRdb stores just in-frame clones and leaves some out. This sample yields tens of thousands of clones, of which approximately 83% are seen a single time; approximately 2.6% belongs to the top ten. Germline lookup yields CDR1 LGHNA and CDR2 YNFKEQ. The V gene end was trimmed by 3 bases and the J gene end by 3 bases; junction bases not matched to a gene: 10. The length of the CDR3 is 18 residues. As for time point: baseline, week 1 (first vaccination visit). Treatment noted: pre-vaccination baseline after standard-of-care therapy. This receptor was taken from a man aged 25 to 40 with glioma. The chain links TRBV4-2 to TRBJ1-6; 8 bases are a match to TRBD1. Sequenced material: PBMCs, taken from a glioma patient treated with radiotherapy, temozolomide or both. CDR3 DNA: TGTGCCAGCAGCCAGGGGGTTTCAGGGGGCATCTATAATTCACCCCTCCACTTT. Its protein product is CASSQGVSGGIYNSPLHF.